The rows below give T cell receptor beta chains drawn from one sample of a study of HIV-infected children after antiretroviral therapy interruption. TCRdb reprocessed the 3' RACE reads with MiXCR, giving one entry per CDR3 protein. The sample carries tens of thousands of distinct CDR3 sequences, approximately 7% recorded once. The sample was CD45RA+ CD4+ T cells from PBMCs, pooled from several time points, taken from a donor given antiretroviral therapy, either interrupted or continuous. The receptors come from a pool of human donors with HIV. Both conserved end residues are part of each CDR3. Fields, in order: clone size, V gene, D gene, J gene, CDR3 DNA, CDR3 protein. A D gene is named only where the DNA matches it firmly. Clone size appears in some rows only: once, few, many, or a class for an expanded clone.

size: -
V: TRBV18
D: -
J: TRBJ1-5
DNA: TGTGCCAGCTCACCAGGCAGGGCCTGGGAGCCCCAGCATTTT
CDR3: CASSPGRAWEPQHF

size: many
V: TRBV11-3
D: TRBD1
J: TRBJ2-5
DNA: TGTGCCAGCAGACAGGGGGGAGACACCCAGTACTTT
CDR3: CASRQGGDTQYF

size: many
V: TRBV2
D: TRBD1
J: TRBJ1-5
DNA: TGTGCCAGCAGTGAGGGGACAGGGTCCAATCAGCCCCAGCATTTT
CDR3: CASSEGTGSNQPQHF

size: many
V: TRBV10-2
D: -
J: TRBJ2-3
DNA: TGTGCCAGCAGTGATGCCTGGGGGTCTAGTCAAAACACCTTGTACTTT
CDR3: CASSDAWGSSQNTLYF

size: many
V: TRBV28
D: -
J: TRBJ1-5
DNA: TGTGCCAGCAGTTTAGGGGTAGGAGGCAATCAGCCCCAGCATTTT
CDR3: CASSLGVGGNQPQHF

size: medium-sized
V: TRBV7-2
D: -
J: TRBJ2-1
DNA: TGTGCCAGCAACCTAGCCGGGGGAAATGAGCAGTTCTTC
CDR3: CASNLAGGNEQFF

size: -
V: TRBV5-1
D: TRBD2
J: TRBJ2-3
DNA: TGCGCCAGCAGGCCGACTAGCGGGAGGACAGATACGCAGTATTTT
CDR3: CASRPTSGRTDTQYF

size: -
V: TRBV6-2/TRBV6-3
D: -
J: TRBJ1-5
DNA: TGTGCCAGCGGACCTAGCAATCAGCCCCAGCATTTT
CDR3: CASGPSNQPQHF

size: many
V: TRBV27
D: -
J: TRBJ2-3
DNA: TGTGCCAGCAGACTCAGCCTTGGCACAGATACGCAGTATTTT
CDR3: CASRLSLGTDTQYF

size: -
V: TRBV7-9
D: -
J: TRBJ2-7
DNA: TGTGCCAGCAGCTTAGGCGCCCTGACCTCCTACGAGCAGTACTTC
CDR3: CASSLGALTSYEQYF

size: many
V: TRBV4-1
D: -
J: TRBJ2-3
DNA: TGTGCCAGCAGCCAAGTCGTTAGTGCAGAAACGCTGTATTTT
CDR3: CASSQVVSAETLYF

size: many
V: TRBV20-1
D: -
J: TRBJ1-5
DNA: TGCAGTGCTAGAGAGAGGAGGAATCAGCCCCAGCATTTT
CDR3: CSARERRNQPQHF

size: many
V: TRBV29-1
D: -
J: TRBJ2-4
DNA: TGCAGCGTTGAGGGGTTAGCCAAAAACATTCAGTACTTC
CDR3: CSVEGLAKNIQYF

size: many
V: TRBV5-1
D: -
J: TRBJ1-1
DNA: TGCGCCAGCAGCCTTTACCCAAACCAGGGATACACTGAAGCTTTCTTT
CDR3: CASSLYPNQGYTEAFF